Included here is one T cell receptor (beta chain) sequence, with context. These data belong to a study of T-cell memory formation after mild COVID-19. Germline loops: CDR1 LNHNV, CDR2 YYDKDF (reference sequence). V shed 1 base, J shed 8 bases, and the junction held 5 bases outside the gene matches. There are 15 residues in the CDR3. TCRdb reprocessed the 5' RACE reads with MiXCR, giving one entry per CDR3 protein. This sample has a few hundred thousand distinct CDR3 sequences; roughly 20% occur once, and the top ten carry approximately 12%. The TCR originated in an adult woman who had mild COVID-19 (a few samples of this study predate the infection). Cell type and time point are not known. The V and J genes are TRBV15 and TRBJ2-2, with 9 bases aligning to TRBD2. Input material: PBMCs or a T cell subset sorted from them (not recorded which). The CDR3 sequence: CATSRVPGLAGELFF. The DNA of the CDR3 is TGTGCCACCAGCAGAGTTCCGGGACTAGCTGGGGAGCTGTTTTTT.